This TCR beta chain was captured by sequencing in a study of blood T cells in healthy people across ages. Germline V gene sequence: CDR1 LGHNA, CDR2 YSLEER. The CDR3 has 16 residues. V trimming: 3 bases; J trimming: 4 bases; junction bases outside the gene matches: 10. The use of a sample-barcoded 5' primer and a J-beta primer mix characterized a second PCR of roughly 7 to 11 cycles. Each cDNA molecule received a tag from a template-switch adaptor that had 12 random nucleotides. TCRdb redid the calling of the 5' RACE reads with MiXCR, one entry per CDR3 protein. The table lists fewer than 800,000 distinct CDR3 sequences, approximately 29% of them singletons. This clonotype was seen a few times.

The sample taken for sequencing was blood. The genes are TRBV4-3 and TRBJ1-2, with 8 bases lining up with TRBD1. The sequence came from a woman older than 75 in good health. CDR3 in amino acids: CASSHLPGQGSYGYTF. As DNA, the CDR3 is TGCGCCAGCAGCCACTTACCTGGACAGGGATCCTATGGCTACACCTTC.